The 29 T cell receptor beta chains below come from one sample, sequenced in a study of cytomegalovirus exposure and HLA in healthy donors. PCR primers comprised 60 Vbeta and 13 Jbeta primers. Measured with immunoSEQ multiplex PCR; TCRdb has only the in-frame clones, and not every one. The sample has about 130,000 clones, about 74% seen once. What was sequenced was PBMCs. These receptors came from a woman aged 45-65 years in good health and CMV-seropositive.

V and J are TRBV29-1 and TRBJ2-5; D unresolved. Deletions cut 3 bases from V and 1 base from J, with 9 bases between. The CDR3 sequence is 13 residues long. CDR1 and CDR2 (germline): SQVTM, ANQGSEA. The CDR3 is CSVDIAAQETQYF. CDR3 in DNA: TGCAGCGTTGATATTGCGGCCCAAGAGACCCAGTACTTC.

The J gene is TRBJ2-3, the V gene TRBV27; TRBD1 aligns across 7 bases. This CDR3 has 15 residues. V lost 3 bases, J lost 4 bases, and 7 bases stayed unmatched. Germline V lookup: CDR1 MNHEY, CDR2 SMNVEV (reference sequence). The CDR3 region is CASSFSTGHPDTQYF. The CDR3 DNA follows: TGTGCCAGCAGTTTCTCGACAGGGCATCCAGATACGCAGTATTTT.

V usage is TRBV7-2 and J usage is TRBJ2-2, with a possible D match to TRBD2 (6 bases). V dropped 5 bases and J dropped 6 bases, with 10 bases sitting between them. The germline CDR1 and CDR2 sequences are SGHTA and FQGNSA. CDR3 length: 13 residues. The CDR3 DNA is TGTGCCAGCAGCCTCTCGGGGGCCGGGGAGCTGTTTTTT. Residues: CASSLSGAGELFF.

The chain couples TRBV19 to TRBJ1-1, with 9 bases identical to TRBD1. The CDR3 length is 15 residues. Looked up from germline, CDR1 is LNHDA and CDR2 is SQIVND (reference sequence). Losses at the gene ends were 10 bases for V and 3 bases for J; bases not matched to a gene: 12. CDR3 protein: CATSPGQGGYTEAFF. CDR3 DNA sequence: TGTGCCACCTCGCCGGGACAGGGAGGGTACACTGAAGCTTTCTTT.

The chain joins TRBV5-1 to TRBJ1-1; no clear D. The CDR3 runs 14 residues. In germline, CDR1 is SGHRS, CDR2 YFSETQ. Trimming took off 0 bases at V and 1 base at J, with 7 bases between the two ends. The CDR3 spells CASSLALRNTEAFF. CDR3 nucleotides: TGCGCCAGCAGCTTGGCTCTGAGGAACACTGAAGCTTTCTTT.

This clone was counted once. This chain joins TRBV9 and TRBJ1-5; 10 bases agree with TRBD1. Germline CDR1 reads SGDLS; CDR2 reads YYNGEE. The CDR3 contains 14 residues. J lost 6 bases, V lost 7 bases, and 7 bases had no gene match. The CDR3 spells CASGRGQGTQPQHF. The DNA of the CDR3 is TGTGCCAGCGGTCGGGGACAGGGGACTCAGCCCCAGCATTTT.

There are a few counts of this clone. This chain uses TRBV2 with TRBJ1-5; perhaps TRBD1 as D (5 bases). The CDR3 is 14 amino acids. CDR1 and CDR2 from the germline V gene are SNHLY and FYNNEI. The V end was cut by 5 bases, the J end by 3 bases, with 11 bases between. Here the CDR3 reads CASSPDSFNQPQHF. The CDR3 DNA follows: TGTGCCAGCAGTCCTGACAGTTTCAATCAGCCCCAGCATTTT.

The chain uses TRBV4-2 and TRBJ2-7, with D maybe TRBD2 (5 bases). This CDR3 is 17 amino acids long. V was pared by 5 bases and J by 3 bases, with 23 bases between. Germline values: CDR1 LGHNA, CDR2 YNFKEQ. The DNA for the CDR3 is TGTGCCAGCAGCTCAGAGGCGGGTACGATCTCCTACTACGAGCAGTACTTC. Its translation is CASSSEAGTISYYEQYF.

Written as DNA, the CDR3 is TGTGCCTGGAGTCGGGGAAACACCATATATTTT. This encodes CAWSRGNTIYF. The genes are TRBV30 and TRBJ1-3; D is uncertain. The germline CDR1 and CDR2 sequences are GTSNPN and SVGIG (reference sequence). This CDR3 has 11 amino acids. V lost 2 bases and J lost 4, with 3 bases in between.

This sequence joins TRBV5-1 and TRBJ2-3; 11 bases match TRBD2. After removal of 5 bases from V and 4 bases from J, the junction contained 9 bases not matched to a gene. Germline lookup yields CDR1 SGHRS and CDR2 YFSETQ. This CDR3 has 16 amino acids. DNA for the CDR3: TGCGCCAGCAGGTCTAGCGGGGGGAATGTCGCAGATACGCAGTATTTT. Residues: CASRSSGGNVADTQYF.

The chain couples TRBV5-6 to TRBJ1-4; 8 bases are a match to TRBD1. Germline CDR1 reads SGHDT; CDR2 reads YYEEEE. The CDR3 runs 12 residues. Trimming removed 4 bases from V and 8 bases from J; junction bases left unmatched: 1. CDR3 region: CASSRTGEKLFF. The CDR3 nucleotides read TGTGCCAGCAGCCGGACAGGGGAAAAACTGTTTTTT.

This clone was seen once. This chain connects TRBV6-6 to TRBJ1-1, with D unclear. The CDR3 covers 14 residues. The germline V gene encodes CDR1 MNHNY and CDR2 SVGAGI (reference sequence). Trimming shortened V by 5 bases and J by 3 bases, and 13 bases separated the two germline ends. CDR3 nucleotides: TGTGCCAGCAGTCTCCCCGGGGAGTACACTGAAGCTTTCTTT. This codes for CASSLPGEYTEAFF.

Concerning this clone: The same CDR3 can be traced to other DNA sequences in this sample. The genes are TRBV9 and TRBJ2-3; D is possibly TRBD2 (6 bases). Trimming shortened V by 0 bases and J by 6 bases, and 11 bases separated the two germline ends. The CDR3 is 14 residues long. Germline CDR1 is SGDLS and CDR2 is YYNGEE. The CDR3 is CASSVGLATDTQYF. For the CDR3, the DNA is TGTGCCAGCAGCGTAGGGCTAGCGACCGATACGCAGTATTTT.

This clone was seen a few times. The CDR3 nucleotides are TGTGCCAGCAGTTATACCCTGCAGGGGGGTTATAGCAATCAGCCCCAGCATTTT. It translates to CASSYTLQGGYSNQPQHF. The V call is TRBV2, the J call TRBJ1-5; TRBD1 matches 7 bases. The CDR3 length is 18 residues. Per germline, CDR1 SNHLY and CDR2 FYNNEI. V lost 5 bases, J lost 0 bases, and 13 bases stayed unmatched.

The chain recombines TRBV6-1 with TRBJ1-5; 7 bases fit TRBD1. Trimming at V came to 3 bases and at J to 7 bases, leaving 6 bases not matched to a gene. CDR3 length: 14 amino acids. Germline V lookup: CDR1 MNHNS, CDR2 SASEGT. CDR3: CASSDTGAEQPQHF. Here the CDR3 DNA reads TGTGCCAGCAGTGATACAGGGGCTGAGCAGCCCCAGCATTTT.

The sample holds one count of this clone. The V and J genes are TRBV5-4 and TRBJ1-4; 10 bases map to TRBD1. Per germline, CDR1 SGHNT and CDR2 YYREEE (reference sequence). This CDR3 has 14 amino acids. The junction had 5 bases not matched to a gene; V was cut back by 5 bases and J by 7 bases. CDR3 nucleotide sequence: TGTGCCAGCAGAAAGGACAGGGGGAGTGAAAAACTGTTTTTT. Its protein is CASRKDRGSEKLFF.

This clone has only a few counts. The gene calls are TRBV9 and TRBJ1-3; TRBD1 might be the D (5 bases). Germline V lookup: CDR1 SGDLS, CDR2 YYNGEE. V lost 3 bases to trimming and J lost 0 bases, with 10 bases between them. The CDR3 has 15 residues. In DNA, the CDR3 is TGTGCCAGCAGCGGAACAGGCCGCTCTGGAAACACCATATATTTT. As protein: CASSGTGRSGNTIYF.

The chain couples TRBV4-3 to TRBJ1-6, with D unresolved. The CDR3 is made up of 14 amino acids. Germline assignment: CDR1 LGHNA and CDR2 YSLEER. V dropped 0 bases and J dropped 3 bases, with 3 bases sitting between them. The CDR3 loop is CASSQDNYNSPLHF. CDR3 bases: TGCGCCAGCAGCCAAGACAACTATAATTCACCCCTCCACTTT.

This clone was counted a few times. The J gene is TRBJ2-7, the V gene TRBV2; the match to TRBD2 covers 10 bases. V shed 4 bases and J 1 base; nucleotides not matched to a gene: 10. This CDR3 has 17 amino acids. The germline V gene has CDR1 SNHLY and CDR2 FYNNEI. CDR3 nucleotide sequence: TGTGCCAGCAGTGTTTTTATCCTAGCGGGGGAGTCCTACGAGCAGTACTTC. Translation gives CASSVFILAGESYEQYF.

This chain connects TRBV5-4 to TRBJ1-5, with TRBD1 as a possible D gene (5 bases). The CDR3 runs 15 residues. V lost 2 bases and J lost 1, with 10 bases in between. Germline values: CDR1 SGHNT, CDR2 YYREEE (reference sequence). CDR3 in DNA: TGTGCCAGCAGCTTTGGGGGGAACAGCAATCAGCCCCAGCATTTT. It encodes CASSFGGNSNQPQHF.

The chain employs TRBV7-7 and TRBJ2-5, with TRBD2 identical over 16 bases. CDR1 and CDR2 from the germline V gene are SSHAT and FNYEAQ (reference sequence). This CDR3 has 17 residues. Trimming cost V 9 bases and J 4 bases; bases outside gene matches: 11. The CDR3 DNA sequence: TGTGCCAGTAGCCCCGGGACTAGCGGGGGGGCAGGAGAGACCCAGTACTTC. This translates into CASSPGTSGGAGETQYF.

This sequence joins TRBV11-2 and TRBJ2-5; the match to TRBD2 covers 8 bases. With V trimmed by 3 bases and J by 6 bases, 15 bases remained unmatched. This CDR3 has 17 amino acids. The germline V gene encodes CDR1 SGHAT and CDR2 FQNNGV. DNA of the CDR3: TGTGCCAGCAGCTTTAGTCCGGGGAGGACTAGCTTACAGACCCAGTACTTC. Translating gives CASSFSPGRTSLQTQYF.

There are a few counts of this clone. The gene calls are TRBV5-6 and TRBJ1-5; no reliable D call. CDR3 size: 13 residues. Trimming shortened V by 1 base and J by 8 bases, and 10 bases separated the two germline ends. Germline V CDR1 and CDR2: SGHDT, YYEEEE. Written as DNA, the CDR3 is TGTGCCAGCAGCTTGACCCCAAGAGAGCCCCAGCATTTT. Translation gives CASSLTPREPQHF.

Only a few counts were recorded for this clone. This chain links TRBV4-3 with TRBJ2-1; 7 positions agree with TRBD2. Germline V gene sequence: CDR1 LGHNA, CDR2 YSLEER. Trimming at V came to 0 bases and at J to 9 bases, leaving 2 bases not matched to a gene. The CDR3 sequence is 13 residues long. The CDR3 loop reads CASSQDSGGEQFF. DNA of the CDR3: TGCGCCAGCAGCCAAGACTCGGGGGGTGAGCAGTTCTTC.

The rearrangement uses TRBV19 and TRBJ1-2; no definite D call. CDR1 is LNHDA and CDR2 is SQIVND in the germline V gene (reference sequence). V gave up 5 bases and J gave up 3 bases, with 7 bases separating them. The CDR3 extends over 12 amino acids. CDR3 protein: CASSLGDYGYTF. The CDR3 DNA reads TGTGCCAGTAGTTTAGGAGACTATGGCTACACCTTC.

The chain is built from TRBV14 and TRBJ2-3, with D perhaps TRBD2 (6 bases). CDR3 size: 15 residues. Germline V lookup: CDR1 SGHDN, CDR2 FVKESK. The V end was cut by 4 bases, the J end by 8 bases, with 19 bases between. The CDR3 coding sequence is TGTGCCAGCAGCCGGACCCGGGGGTATGGGAGTACGCAGTATTTT. Translation gives CASSRTRGYGSTQYF.

The CDR3 region has the DNA TGCGCCAGCAGCCAAGATCTTCGGTCAACGAACACCGGGGAGCTGTTTTTT. It encodes CASSQDLRSTNTGELFF. The rearrangement links TRBV4-3 to TRBJ2-2; D not certain. CDR1 LGHNA and CDR2 YSLEER come from the germline V gene. The length of the CDR3 is 17 residues. Deletions cut 0 bases from V and 0 bases from J, with 11 bases between.

The CDR3, as DNA: TGTGCCAGCAGCTCGCCGGACAGCGTCGGTGGCTACACCTTC. Amino acid sequence: CASSSPDSVGGYTF. The gene calls are TRBV7-9 and TRBJ1-2; D possibly corresponds to TRBD1 (6 bases). In germline, CDR1 is SEHNR, CDR2 FQNEAQ (reference sequence). The CDR3 consists of 14 residues. Trimming removed 4 bases from V and 7 bases from J, with 16 bases in between.

The chain recombines TRBV9 with TRBJ2-3; TRBD2 matches at 9 bases. The length of the CDR3 is 16 residues. Germline V gene lookup returns CDR1 SGDLS and CDR2 YYNGEE. Trimming took 2 bases from V and 2 from J; bases not matched to a gene: 6. As DNA, the CDR3 is TGTGCCAGCAGCGTGCAGCGGGGGGACTCCACAGATACGCAGTATTTT. Amino acids: CASSVQRGDSTDTQYF.